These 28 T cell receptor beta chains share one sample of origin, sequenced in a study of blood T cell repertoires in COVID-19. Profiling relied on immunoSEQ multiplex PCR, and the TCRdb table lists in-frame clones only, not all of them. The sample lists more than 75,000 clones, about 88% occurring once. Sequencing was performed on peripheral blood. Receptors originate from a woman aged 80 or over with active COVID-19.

CDR3 sequence (DNA): TGTGCCAGCAGGAAGTCCGGGAGACCCTACGAGCAGTACTTC. Amino acid sequence: CASRKSGRPYEQYF. The rearrangement uses TRBV6-5 and TRBJ2-7, with D perhaps matching TRBD2 (6 bases). Trimming stripped 6 bases from V and 2 bases from J, with 14 bases between. The CDR3 extends over 14 amino acids. Germline CDR1 reads MNHEY; CDR2 reads SVGAGI.

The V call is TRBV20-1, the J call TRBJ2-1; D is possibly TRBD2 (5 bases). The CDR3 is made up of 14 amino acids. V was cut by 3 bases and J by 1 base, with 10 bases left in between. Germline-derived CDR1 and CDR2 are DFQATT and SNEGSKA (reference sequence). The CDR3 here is CSASPPGSYNEQFF. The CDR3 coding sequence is TGCAGTGCTAGTCCCCCGGGATCCTACAATGAGCAGTTCTTC.

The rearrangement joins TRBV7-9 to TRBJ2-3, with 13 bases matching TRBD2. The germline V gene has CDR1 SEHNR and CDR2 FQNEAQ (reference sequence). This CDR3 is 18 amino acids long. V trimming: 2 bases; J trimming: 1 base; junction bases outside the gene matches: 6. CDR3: CASSLRLAGGWGTDTQYF. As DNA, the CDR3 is TGTGCCAGCAGCTTAAGACTAGCGGGAGGATGGGGCACAGATACGCAGTATTTT.

The CDR3 DNA follows: TGTGCCAGCAGTTCTCTTGGGACAGGGGACGATCAGCCCCAGCATTTT. Translated, it gives CASSSLGTGDDQPQHF. V and J are TRBV7-8 and TRBJ1-5; 10 bases are a match to TRBD1. Germline loops: CDR1 SGHVS, CDR2 FQNEAQ. This CDR3 is 16 amino acids long. With 6 bases clipped from V and 5 bases from J, the junction kept 10 bases outside the gene matches.

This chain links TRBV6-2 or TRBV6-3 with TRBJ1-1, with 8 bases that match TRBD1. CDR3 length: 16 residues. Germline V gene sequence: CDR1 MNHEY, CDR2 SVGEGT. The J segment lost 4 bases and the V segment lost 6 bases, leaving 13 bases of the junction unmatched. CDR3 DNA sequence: TGTGCCAGCAGCCCCCCGGACAGGGCATATTTCACTGAAGCTTTCTTT. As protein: CASSPPDRAYFTEAFF.

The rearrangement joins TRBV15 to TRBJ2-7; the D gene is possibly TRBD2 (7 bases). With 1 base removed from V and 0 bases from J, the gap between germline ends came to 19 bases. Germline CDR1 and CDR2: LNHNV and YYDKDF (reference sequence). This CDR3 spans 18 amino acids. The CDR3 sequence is CATSRARGGARSSYEQYF. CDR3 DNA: TGTGCCACCAGCAGAGCTAGGGGGGGGGCAAGAAGCTCCTACGAGCAGTACTTC.

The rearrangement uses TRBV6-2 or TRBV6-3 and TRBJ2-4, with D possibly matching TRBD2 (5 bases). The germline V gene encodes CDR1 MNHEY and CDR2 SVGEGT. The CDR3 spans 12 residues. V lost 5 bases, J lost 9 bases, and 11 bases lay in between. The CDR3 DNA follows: TGTGCCAGCAGTCGTGGGAGCGTCATTCAGTACTTC. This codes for CASSRGSVIQYF.

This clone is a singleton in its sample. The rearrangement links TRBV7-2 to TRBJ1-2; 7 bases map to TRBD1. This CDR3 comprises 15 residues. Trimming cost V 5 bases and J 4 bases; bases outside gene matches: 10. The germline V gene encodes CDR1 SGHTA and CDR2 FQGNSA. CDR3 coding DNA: TGTGCCAGCAGCCCCGGGACAGACCAAATCTATGGCTACACCTTC. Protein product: CASSPGTDQIYGYTF.

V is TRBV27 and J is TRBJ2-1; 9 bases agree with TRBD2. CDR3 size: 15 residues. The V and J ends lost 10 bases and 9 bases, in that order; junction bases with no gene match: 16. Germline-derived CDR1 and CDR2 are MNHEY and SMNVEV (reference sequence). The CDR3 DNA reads TGTGCCACCGCATGGAGGGCTAGCGGGGCGGGTGAGCAGTTCTTC. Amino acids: CATAWRASGAGEQFF.

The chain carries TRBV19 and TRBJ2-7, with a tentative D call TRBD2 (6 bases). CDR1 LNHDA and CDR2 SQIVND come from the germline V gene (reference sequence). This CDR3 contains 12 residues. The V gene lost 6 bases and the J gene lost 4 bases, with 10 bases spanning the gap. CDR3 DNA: TGTGCCAGTAGAGCGAGCGGGTACGAGCAGTACTTC. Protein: CASRASGYEQYF.

The CDR3 spells CAISETVYNEQFF. CDR3 sequence (DNA): TGTGCCATCAGTGAGACAGTTTACAATGAGCAGTTCTTC. This chain connects TRBV10-3 to TRBJ2-1; D unclear. CDR3 length equals 13 residues. Per germline, CDR1 ENHRY and CDR2 SYGVKD. V was clipped by 2 bases and J by 4 bases, with 6 bases between them.

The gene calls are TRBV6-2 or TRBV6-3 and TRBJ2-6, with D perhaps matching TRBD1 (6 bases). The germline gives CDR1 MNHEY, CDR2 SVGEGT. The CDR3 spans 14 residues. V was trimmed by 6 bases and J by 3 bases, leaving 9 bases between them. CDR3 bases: TGTGCCAGCAGCCGGACAGATGGGGCCAACGTCCTGACTTTC. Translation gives CASSRTDGANVLTF.

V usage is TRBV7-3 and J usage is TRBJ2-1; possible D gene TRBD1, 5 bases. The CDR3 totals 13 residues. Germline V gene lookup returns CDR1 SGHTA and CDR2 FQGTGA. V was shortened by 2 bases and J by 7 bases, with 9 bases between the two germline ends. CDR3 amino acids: CASSLGRDNEQFF. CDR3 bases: TGTGCCAGCAGCTTAGGCAGGGATAATGAGCAGTTCTTC.

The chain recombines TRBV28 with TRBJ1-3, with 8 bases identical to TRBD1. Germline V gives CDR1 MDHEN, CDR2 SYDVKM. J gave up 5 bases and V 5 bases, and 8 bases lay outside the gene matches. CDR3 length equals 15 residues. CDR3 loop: CASSIPRGRRNTIYF. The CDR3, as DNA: TGTGCCAGCAGTATCCCCAGGGGGCGCCGAAACACCATATATTTT. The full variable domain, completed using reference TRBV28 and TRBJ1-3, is DVKVTQSSRYLVKRTGEKVFLECVQDMDHENMFWYRQDPGLGLRLIYFSYDVKMKEKGDIPEGYSVSREKKERFSLILESASTNQTSMYLCASSIPRGRRNTIYFGEGSWLTVV.

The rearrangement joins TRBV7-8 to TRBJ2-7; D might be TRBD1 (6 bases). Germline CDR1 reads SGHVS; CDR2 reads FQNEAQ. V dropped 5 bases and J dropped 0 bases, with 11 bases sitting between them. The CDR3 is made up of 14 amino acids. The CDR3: CASSPGVTSYEQYF. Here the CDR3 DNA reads TGTGCCAGCAGCCCAGGGGTGACCTCCTACGAGCAGTACTTC.

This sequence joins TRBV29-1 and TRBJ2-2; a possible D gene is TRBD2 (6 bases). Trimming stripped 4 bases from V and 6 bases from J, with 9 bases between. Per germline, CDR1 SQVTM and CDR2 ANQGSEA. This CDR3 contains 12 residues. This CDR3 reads CSVGGGAGELFF. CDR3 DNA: TGCAGCGTTGGGGGCGGGGCCGGGGAGCTGTTTTTT.

CDR3 region: CASSPTRGTDTQYF. DNA for the CDR3: TGTGCCAGCAGTCCCACTCGGGGAACAGATACGCAGTATTTT. The chain joins TRBV3-1 (or the pseudogene TRBV3-2) to TRBJ2-3, with D perhaps TRBD2 (5 bases). The CDR3 is 14 residues long. The V end was cut by 6 bases, the J end by 3 bases, with 13 bases between. The germline V gene encodes CDR1 LGHDT and CDR2 YNNKEL (reference sequence).

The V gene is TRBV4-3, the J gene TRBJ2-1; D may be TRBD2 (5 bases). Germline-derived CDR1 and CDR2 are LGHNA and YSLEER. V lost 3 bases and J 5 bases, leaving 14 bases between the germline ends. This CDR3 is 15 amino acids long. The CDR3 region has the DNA TGCGCCAGCAGCCAGGATAGGACTCCTAACAATGAGCAGTTCTTC. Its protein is CASSQDRTPNNEQFF.

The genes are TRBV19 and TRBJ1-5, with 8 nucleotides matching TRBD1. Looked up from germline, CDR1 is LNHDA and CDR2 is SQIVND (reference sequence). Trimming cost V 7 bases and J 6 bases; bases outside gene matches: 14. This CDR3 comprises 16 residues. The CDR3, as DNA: TGTGCCAGTAACTTCCCGGACAGGGCCCTATCTCAGCCCCAGCATTTT. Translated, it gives CASNFPDRALSQPQHF.

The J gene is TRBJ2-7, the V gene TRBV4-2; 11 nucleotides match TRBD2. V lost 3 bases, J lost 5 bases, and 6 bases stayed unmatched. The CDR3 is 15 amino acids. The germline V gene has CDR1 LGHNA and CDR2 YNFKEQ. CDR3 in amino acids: CASSHETSGINEQYF. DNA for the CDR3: TGTGCCAGCAGCCATGAGACTAGCGGGATAAACGAGCAGTACTTC.

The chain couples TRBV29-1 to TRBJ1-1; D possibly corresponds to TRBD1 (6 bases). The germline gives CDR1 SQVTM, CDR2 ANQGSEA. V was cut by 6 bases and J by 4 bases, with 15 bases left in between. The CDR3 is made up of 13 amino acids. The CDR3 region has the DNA TGCAGCGTGGGGGGGCCGACGGGCACTGAAGCTTTCTTT. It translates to CSVGGPTGTEAFF.

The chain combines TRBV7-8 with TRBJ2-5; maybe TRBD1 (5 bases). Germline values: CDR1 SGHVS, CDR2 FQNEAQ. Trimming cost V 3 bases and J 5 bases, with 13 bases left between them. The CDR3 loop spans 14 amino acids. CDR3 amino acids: CASSFVGARETQYF. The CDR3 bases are TGTGCCAGCAGCTTTGTTGGGGCCAGGGAGACCCAGTACTTC.

CDR3 loop: CASSPSQGAGNTIYF. The CDR3 DNA follows: TGTGCCAGCTCACCTTCACAGGGGGCTGGAAACACCATATATTTT. V gene TRBV18 combines with J gene TRBJ1-3; 8 bases are a match to TRBD1. This CDR3 is built from 15 residues. V shed 3 bases and J 2 bases; nucleotides not matched to a gene: 3. Per germline, CDR1 KGHSH and CDR2 LQKENI.

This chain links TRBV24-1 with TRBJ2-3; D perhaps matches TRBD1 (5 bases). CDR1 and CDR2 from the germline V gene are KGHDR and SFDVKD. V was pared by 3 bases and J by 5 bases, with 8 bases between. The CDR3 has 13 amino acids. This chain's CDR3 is CATSDHRGDTQYF. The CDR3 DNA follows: TGTGCCACCAGTGATCATAGGGGAGATACGCAGTATTTT.

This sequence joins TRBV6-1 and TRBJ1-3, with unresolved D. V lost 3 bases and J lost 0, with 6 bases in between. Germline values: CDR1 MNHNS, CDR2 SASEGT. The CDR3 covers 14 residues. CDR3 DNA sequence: TGTGCCAGCAGTGATCGGTTCTCTGGAAACACCATATATTTT. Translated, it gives CASSDRFSGNTIYF.

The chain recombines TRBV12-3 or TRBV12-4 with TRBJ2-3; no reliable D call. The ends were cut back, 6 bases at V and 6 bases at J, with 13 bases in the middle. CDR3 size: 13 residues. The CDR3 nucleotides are TGTGCCAGCAGACCTCCGGCCGGGGATACGCAGTATTTT. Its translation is CASRPPAGDTQYF.

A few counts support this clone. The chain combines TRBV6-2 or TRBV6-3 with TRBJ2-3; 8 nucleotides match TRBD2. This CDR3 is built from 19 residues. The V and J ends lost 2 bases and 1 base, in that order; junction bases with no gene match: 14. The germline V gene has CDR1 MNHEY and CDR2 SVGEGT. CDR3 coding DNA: TGTGCCAGCAGTTACGGCGGGACTAGAAGACTTAACGGCACAGATACGCAGTATTTT. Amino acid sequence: CASSYGGTRRLNGTDTQYF.

This CDR3 reads CASSLEPGGSGNTIYF. The CDR3 DNA follows: TGCGCCAGCAGCTTGGAACCAGGGGGCTCTGGAAACACCATATATTTT. J is TRBJ1-3 and V is TRBV5-1, with 7 bases fitting TRBD1. Unmatched junction bases numbered 3, after V lost 0 bases and J lost 0 bases. Looked up from germline, CDR1 is SGHRS and CDR2 is YFSETQ. CDR3 size: 16 residues.